Listed here are 4 T cell receptor beta chains from one sample, sequenced in a study of graft-versus-host responses after intestinal transplantation. Plating combined some 200,000 CFSE-labeled responder cells with some 200,000 irradiated, violet-dye-labeled stimulator cells. Generated by immunoSEQ multiplex PCR, the TCRdb table keeps only in-frame clones and is missing some. The table lists 3,500 to 4,000 clones, around two fifths of them singletons. Here the sequenced sample was alloreactive CD8+ T cells from a mixed lymphocyte reaction culture, taken before transplantation. Subset of the sample: CFSE-low proliferating T cells sorted from roughly six-day pre-transplant mixed lymphocyte reaction (GvH or HvG direction). The receptors shown here come from a human patient who was an organ donor for intestinal transplantation.

This clone counts as medium-sized. This chain links TRBV4-1 with TRBJ2-1, with 10 positions matching TRBD2. Trimming took 0 bases from V and 0 from J; bases not matched to a gene: 11. The CDR3 is 20 amino acids. CDR1 is MGHRA and CDR2 is YSYEKL in the germline V gene. Written as DNA, the CDR3 is TGCGCCAGCAGCCAAGATCGGGCTAGCGGGAGCCACAGCTCCTACAATGAGCAGTTCTTC. This sequence encodes CASSQDRASGSHSSYNEQFF.

The chain combines TRBV27 with TRBJ2-3, with a weak D call TRBD1 (6 bases). CDR3 size: 12 residues. V was shortened by 9 bases and J by 2 bases, with 9 bases between the two germline ends. From germline, CDR1 is MNHEY and CDR2 SMNVEV (reference sequence). The CDR3 spells CASGQYTDTQYF. CDR3 sequence (DNA): TGTGCCAGTGGACAGTACACAGATACGCAGTATTTT.

The J gene is TRBJ2-1, the V gene TRBV6-5, with D perhaps matching TRBD2 (5 bases). This CDR3 comprises 16 residues. Looked up from germline, CDR1 is MNHEY and CDR2 is SVGAGI. V was clipped by 3 bases and J by 7 bases, with 19 bases between them. Written as DNA, the CDR3 is TGTGCCAGCAGTTATTATGGGAGTGGGTTACATAATGAGCAGTTCTTC. Translating it yields CASSYYGSGLHNEQFF.

In its sample, this clone ranks as medium-sized. The chain joins TRBV27 to TRBJ2-3; TRBD2 aligns across 11 bases. V trimming: 6 bases; J trimming: 2 bases; junction bases outside the gene matches: 10. The length of the CDR3 is 17 residues. The germline gives CDR1 MNHEY, CDR2 SMNVEV (reference sequence). CDR3 loop: CASSPIGTSGATDTQYF. The CDR3 nucleotides are TGTGCCAGCAGCCCAATCGGGACTAGCGGTGCCACAGATACGCAGTATTTT.